This TCR beta chain was identified in a study of cytomegalovirus exposure and HLA in healthy donors (TCRdb year 2017). Regarding the complete study: According to an earlier analysis of around 600 of the donors, about 180 million T cells yielded 117 million unique TCR beta sequences and around 300 Gb of sequence data. An early release that covered fewer than 800 HLA-typed donors contained 300 to 350 gigabases of sequencing data and 85 million to 100 million unique TCR sequences. Of the roughly 420 genotyped donors, more than 75% were placed in the genetic ancestry cluster associated with self-reported Caucasian donors. The aim of the study was to test whether cataloging public T cell receptors could identify signatures of past pathogen exposure. The T cell repertoires of around 670 subjects were profiled by immunosequencing and related to cytomegalovirus serostatus. Besides the first cohort of roughly 640 subjects, a separate validation cohort made up of over 100 different subjects was used. High-throughput TCR immunosequencing, statistical association of individual TCRs with disease status, and machine learning were combined to predict cytomegalovirus infection status. A later analysis re-examined previously published TCR beta repertoires from about 670 donors and added high-resolution HLA genotyping to investigate patterns of TCR occurrence. In the later analysis, no new phenotypic data were used to find candidate immune exposures; instead, reliance was placed on TCR beta sequences and their occurrence across donors. To decide whether each TCR beta V gene segment behaved as functional or pseudogenic, an earlier analysis of 587 of the donors relied on high-throughput TCR beta sequencing. Alongside the repertoire data, information on donor age, sex, ethnicity and CMV serostatus was compiled. Genome-wide SNP genotypes for about 60% of the 666 donors were used in a later genetic analysis, which treated that subset as a discovery cohort. All discovery cohort repertoires had been generated using a single sequencing platform. Class I and class II HLA loci were covered by the typing at four-digit resolution. Typing coverage varied by locus: roughly 629-640 donors for A, B, C, DRB1 and DQB1; approximately 560 for DQA1; more than 600 for DPA1; some 470 for DPB1. Because of strong linkage in the cohort, five DR-DQ haplotypes were treated as single units for association and clustering. On average, approximately 250,000 unique TCR beta nucleotide sequences were sequenced per donor among 350 to 400 genotyped donors of the cohort, with roughly 18% of those sequences being non-productive. What the research found in general, with its limitations: Compared with equally common non-associated chains, HLA-associated TCR beta chains in a later analysis were more clonally expanded and had lower generation probabilities. The authors suggested that the approach could potentially be extended to other disease states and immunological phenotypes. According to a later genetic analysis, donors in an Asian-associated ancestry cluster had fewer N-insertions in productive TCRs than the approximately 610-donor mean. Only TCR beta chains were sequenced in this cohort, and the absence of alpha or paired-chain data limited detectable features. An earlier analysis of some 560 of the donors showed that most TCR beta V segments appeared in productive rearrangements either about 90% or about 30% of the time, which broadly matched IMGT annotations. Several of the top co-occurrence clusters appeared to be linked to parvovirus B19, influenza, CMV and Epstein-Barr virus, according to a later analysis. Across donors, most TCR sequences were observed very rarely, whereas some public TCRs were present in many individuals. Sequencing depth was assumed to be roughly uniform across donors in the presence/absence analyses, though that assumption may not hold. A total of 164 TCR beta chains were listed by the study as associated with cytomegalovirus. When HLA alleles, especially DR and DQ, strongly co-occurred, attributing TCR associations to individual alleles was difficult. Some IMGT-functional V segments, including TRBV6-2 and TRBV6-3, could not be distinguished by the 87-base-pair reads and were therefore excluded. Most CMV-associated TCR beta chains appeared to be HLA-restricted in a later analysis, and the HLA associations seemed to be driven largely by CMV exposure. An association between a missense DCLRE1C variant and V-gene and J-gene trimming of TCR beta chains was found in a later genetic analysis and replicated in an independent cohort. A further reported finding was that TCR beta sequences accurately predicted the HLA-A and HLA-B alleles for most subjects in the first cohort. Linkage disequilibrium might explain the correlated functional status among segregating V segments, but an unknown experimental factor could not be excluded. In a later analysis, TCR association rates were found to vary across HLA loci, with the most associated TCRs seen for DRB1 alleles and the fewest for HLA-C alleles. In a later analysis, 15,000 to 20,000 TCR beta sequences were associated with specific HLA alleles at a false discovery rate of 0.05. The classifier was reported to diagnose cytomegalovirus status with high specificity and sensitivity in both the original cohort and the validation cohort. The earlier analysis of approximately 560 of the donors excluded 15 to 20 rarely observed V segments, including chromosome 9 orphons, because counts were too low. HLA typing was unavailable for some donors at each locus, so association tests used only the typed subset. A few of the identified cytomegalovirus-associated TCR beta chains were confirmed in vitro to be specific for cytomegalovirus antigens. A cluster of highly shared sequence variants was judged likely to be a technical artifact of the sequencing pipeline. CMV serostatus was the only immune exposure information available for the cohort.

As concerns this clone: Its antigen is unknown. No per-base quality is available; no much larger clone lies one base away. This sample includes further DNA sequences coding for the same CDR3.

The cohort was made up of approximately 700 healthy bone marrow donors. At the time of sampling, every cohort member was nominally healthy, though immune exposures that went unrecorded were likely present. The donor tested CMV seronegative, placing the donor among the approximately 400 seronegative members of the cohort. A peripheral blood sample was collected from each donor, and TCR beta sequencing was performed on peripheral blood mononuclear cells. The Qiagen DNeasy Blood Extraction Kit was used to extract genomic DNA from the blood cell samples. Here V drops 4 bases and J drops 5 bases, and the junction holds 3 bases not matched to any gene. The cysteine opens and the phenylalanine closes a CDR3 of 15 amino acids. The retained sequence is limited to the CDR3, 45 bases, with the frame set at the first base. CDR1 MNHNS and CDR2 SASEGT are derived from the germline V gene. Libraries were built with the immunoSEQ multiplex PCR assay. A mixture of 60 forward primers for TCR Vbeta segments and 13 reverse primers for TCR Jbeta segments was used in the multiplex PCR. The CDR3 region of rearranged TCR beta genes was amplified from genomic DNA by a multiplex PCR assay. The Illumina HiSeq System was used to sequence the amplified TCR beta libraries as 87-base-pair reads. In the original analysis: A later analysis counted about 80 million unique TCR beta chains across the 640 or so repertoires, and roughly 9.9 million of these chains were shared by at least two donors. Raw reads were error-corrected and collapsed into unique sequences with a nearest-neighbor algorithm that merged closely related sequences to remove PCR and sequencing errors. V, D and J gene segments were assigned by aligning CDR3 sequences to IMGT reference sequences. For a sequence to be retained, at least a six-nucleotide match to both a V gene segment and a J gene segment was required. Rearrangements were called productive when the CDR3 lacked stop codons and stayed in frame with V and J; all others were non-productive. Following IMGT convention, CDR3 was defined as the stretch from the second conserved V-encoded cysteine to the conserved J-encoded phenylalanine. The earlier analysis of 500 to 600 of the donors excluded sequences that lacked an unambiguous match to a single V gene segment. In an earlier analysis of around 600 of the donors, V segments were called functional above 56.7% productive rearrangements and were called segregating when the between-donor standard deviation exceeded 5%. A statistical classification framework was developed to diagnose cytomegalovirus status using the catalog of TCR beta chain sequences. In a later analysis, TCR nucleotide sequences were compared against IMGT/GENE-DB human TR gene sequences so that V and J genes could be assigned. A later analysis assigned CDR3 sequences and most-parsimonious VDJ recombination scenarios with the TCRdist pipeline. In a later analysis, every TCR beta chain was defined by the combination of its CDR3 amino acid sequence and its V-gene family, and reads without a unique V-gene family were dropped. To address suspected cross-contamination and a sequencing artifact, a later analysis removed a few hundred highly shared, low-generation-probability nucleotide sequences. A later analysis calculated a clonal expansion index for each public chain from normalized within-repertoire ranks of inferred template counts. Generation probabilities in a later analysis came from a VDJ recombination model fitted to out-of-frame rearrangements, and those results were checked against IGoR. In a later analysis, TCR-TCR, TCR-HLA and TCR-CMV co-occurrence was scored with hypergeometric tests, and a repertoire-size bias correction was applied to TCR pairs. In a later analysis, false discovery rates were estimated by permuting HLA or CMV assignments 20 times. In a later analysis, co-occurring TCRs were grouped using DBSCAN, with TCRdist sequence similarity added in when clustering inside HLA-allele-positive subsets. Repertoires with fewer than 30,000 or more than 120,000 public chains were left out of co-occurrence clustering, as were roughly five repertoires with anomalous nucleotide sharing. Entries here come from immuneACCESS through TCRdb and include only in-frame sequences with V and J called. Some clones fail to appear in such tables; in the studies checked, an unresolved V gene covers under half of the shortfall, and the cause of the remainder is unknown. V, J and clone size reflect that table, while D and trimming were determined from the DNA. This sample lists some 120,000 clones; about three quarters were detected once. 1.9% of the sample is held by the ten biggest clonotypes.

The sequence was obtained from a man in his fifties in good health and CMV-seronegative. Sequencing was carried out using PBMCs. Rearrangement joined TRBV6-1 to TRBJ2-1, and 12 bases in between align with TRBD2. The nucleotides are TGTGCCAGCAGTGCTCGGACTAGCGGGAACAATGAGCAGTTCTTC. The encoded protein is CASSARTSGNNEQFF.